This T cell receptor beta chain was identified in a study of a mutant IDH1 vaccine in newly diagnosed glioma. Study-level background: With temozolomide cycles, or 4-6 weeks after radiotherapy alone, vaccination was started. In the visit schedule, V12 fell in week 35, while V13 fell in week 47.

The CDR3 is made up of 14 amino acids. Germline V gene data show CDR1 as MNHEY and CDR2 as SMNVEV (reference sequence). The V end lost 0 bases, the J end lost 7 bases, and 12 bases lay between the germline ends. Time point reported: week 35, safety follow-up. In every dose of vaccine, 300 ug of mutant IDH1 20-mer peptide was given alongside topical imiquimod. Patients carried new grade 3 or 4 IDH1-mutant astrocytomas lacking nuclear ATRX. On this clone itself: Its antigen remains unidentified.

Produced via immunoSEQ multiplex PCR; TCRdb's table is partial and in-frame only. The sample carries fewer than 45,000 clones, 65% to 90% recorded once. The sequenced sample was PBMCs, obtained from a glioma patient whose treatment included an IDH1 peptide vaccine. This TCR derives from a woman aged 40 to 50 with glioma. Some clones in this sample may be carry-over from other donors' samples. The V and J genes are TRBV27 and TRBJ1-1, with D tentatively TRBD1 (5 bases). CDR3 nucleotides: TGTGCCAGCAGTTTATCGGTCCAGGGCGATGAAGCTTTCTTT. Protein sequence: CASSLSVQGDEAFF.